This TCR beta chain was obtained from a study of blood T cell repertoires in COVID-19. TCRdb keeps only in-frame clones here, not all; method: immunoSEQ multiplex PCR. The table shows over 150,000 clones, with under 80% occurring only once. This CDR3 region has 12 residues. CDR1 and CDR2 from the germline V gene are MDHEN and SYDVKM. V was cut by 4 bases and J by 6 bases, with 7 bases left in between. This clonotype was sampled from a woman aged 45-60 years with acute or convalescent COVID-19. The V and J genes are TRBV28 and TRBJ1-5; weak D call: TRBD1 (5 bases). Sequencing input: peripheral blood. CDR3 sequence: CASSWGGQPQHF. The CDR3 bases are TGTGCCAGCAGTTGGGGGGGTCAGCCCCAGCATTTT.